This T cell receptor beta chain was captured in a study of blood T cell repertoires in COVID-19. This clone is a singleton in its sample. Using immunoSEQ multiplex PCR, the repertoire was profiled, and TCRdb retains in-frame clones only, with some absent. This table has approximately 120,000 clones, 70% to 90% appearing once. The CDR3 is made up of 15 amino acids. The germline V gene encodes CDR1 SGDLS and CDR2 YYNGEE. The V gene end was trimmed by 0 bases and the J gene end by 3 bases; junction bases not matched to a gene: 4. This receptor was obtained from a human donor in a cohort sampled during active COVID-19. The sample consisted of peripheral blood. This chain links TRBV9 with TRBJ1-2; 8 bases fit TRBD1. This CDR3 reads CASSVGTGTDYGYTF. The CDR3 nucleotides are TGTGCCAGCAGCGTAGGGACAGGGACGGACTATGGCTACACCTTC.